These 5 T cell receptor beta chains were all obtained from the same sample, sequenced in a study of T cell responses to AZD1222 COVID-19 vaccine. The table came from immunoSEQ multiplex PCR; TCRdb's copy has only in-frame clones and leaves some out. The table shows about 99,000 clones, with roughly nine tenths occurring only once. This specimen was peripheral blood, taken 28 days after the second AZD1222 dose. The receptors stem from an adult who received the AZD1222 COVID-19 vaccine.

The chain couples TRBV28 to TRBJ1-5; maybe TRBD1 (6 bases). The CDR3 sequence is 15 residues long. The germline V gene has CDR1 MDHEN and CDR2 SYDVKM. Between the trimmed V and J ends, which lost 4 bases and 0 bases, there was a span of 10 bases. CDR3 sequence: CASSSYRDSNQPQHF. The CDR3 DNA reads TGTGCCAGCAGTTCCTACAGGGATAGCAATCAGCCCCAGCATTTT.

The V gene is TRBV6-2 or TRBV6-3, the J gene TRBJ2-3; tentatively, D is TRBD1 or TRBD2 (5 bases each). The V gene's germline CDR1 is MNHEY and CDR2 SVGEGT. With 5 bases removed from V and 9 bases from J, the gap between germline ends came to 18 bases. This CDR3 has 14 residues. CDR3 protein: CASSPTRDGKTQYF. CDR3 bases: TGTGCCAGCAGTCCAACTAGGGACGGTAAAACGCAGTATTTT.

The DNA for the CDR3 is TGTGCCAGCAGCTTTGGACAGGGAGGGAACTATGGCTACACCTTC. As protein: CASSFGQGGNYGYTF. This sequence joins TRBV13 and TRBJ1-2, with 8 bases that match TRBD1. The CDR3 sequence is 15 residues long. From germline, CDR1 is PRHDT and CDR2 FYEKMQ (reference sequence). Trimming at V came to 3 bases and at J to 2 bases, leaving 5 bases not matched to a gene.

The chain combines TRBV28 with TRBJ1-5; tentative D call: TRBD1 (6 bases). CDR1 and CDR2 from the germline V gene are MDHEN and SYDVKM. V was cut by 5 bases and J by 3 bases, with 14 bases left in between. The CDR3 has 15 amino acids. The CDR3 here is CASSNVQGANQPQHF. The CDR3 region has the DNA TGTGCCAGCAGTAACGTACAGGGCGCCAATCAGCCCCAGCATTTT. Together with reference TRBV28 and TRBJ1-5, the CDR3 gives the full variable domain: DVKVTQSSRYLVKRTGEKVFLECVQDMDHENMFWYRQDPGLGLRLIYFSYDVKMKEKGDIPEGYSVSREKKERFSLILESASTNQTSMYLCASSNVQGANQPQHFGDGTRLSIL.

The rearrangement links TRBV3-1 (or the pseudogene TRBV3-2) to TRBJ1-3; D might be TRBD1 (5 bases). Germline V lookup: CDR1 LGHDT, CDR2 YNNKEL (reference sequence). The V and J ends lost 5 bases and 0 bases respectively, with 8 bases between them. The CDR3 contains 14 residues. The CDR3 DNA follows: TGTGCCAGCAGCTCGGGGGGCTCTGGAAACACCATATATTTT. Amino acids: CASSSGGSGNTIYF.